The entry below gives a single T cell receptor (beta chain) sequence along with its context. Its antigen remains unidentified. Base qualities are not provided; no much larger clone lies one nucleotide away. Collaborating institutions collected whole blood in K2EDTA tubes following their own protocols. For TCRbeta analysis, collaborators shipped samples in one of three forms: frozen whole blood, isolated PBMCs, or DNA extracted from either of those sample types. The data belong to a study of blood T cell repertoires in COVID-19 (TCRdb year 2020). Turning to the overall study: Samples from collaborators originated in the United States, Italy and Spain and spanned both the acute and convalescent phases of COVID-19. The sample metadata nearly always contained a de-identified subject ID, COVID-19 status, age in years and sex. The dataset comprised deeply sampled blood TCRbeta repertoires from subjects exposed to, actively infected with, or recovered from COVID-19. The prospective study material was composed of cDNA or gDNA derived from T cells, B-cell-depleted T cells, or PBMCs. Where HLA class I and class II types were available, the types were taken from metadata supplied by the sample provider, not from assay-based typing. A freely available public database, intended as a resource for researchers studying the immune response to SARS-CoV-2, is where the repertoires were released. Samples were obtained from the ongoing ImmuneRACE study (first 160 participants) and from roughly 1,300 subjects provided by 6 global collaborators.

The paper as a whole reports these results and caveats: How much clinical and demographic metadata was included differed by source and by participant, and the metadata was provided uncurated.

TCRbeta CDR3 regions were amplified from genomic DNA using the immunoSEQ Assay, a bias-controlled multiplex PCR. On the study's bioinformatics: The number of nucleated cells in each sample was estimated by amplification of reference gene primers within the assay. Sequence reads were collapsed and filtered to measure the absolute abundance of every unique TCRbeta CDR3 rearrangement. Productive Simpson clonality was computed per sample as the square root of Simpson's diversity index over productive rearrangements. This immuneACCESS table, as held by TCRdb, lists in-frame sequences with V and J called but not all clones. Of the missing ones, under half trace to an unresolved V gene in checked studies; the others have no known cause. The V and J calls and clone size come from that table; D and trimming were worked out from the DNA. Here the sample has 84,000 or so clones; 83% occur a single time. The biggest ten clones account for roughly 29% of the sample.

This TCR was recovered from a woman over 75 with acute or convalescent COVID-19. Sequenced sample: peripheral blood.

DNA sequence: TGTGCTAGTGGTGCTCTTCAGGGGGCTAATGAAAAACTGTTTTTT. Its translation reads: CASGALQGANEKLFF. Recombination joined TRBV12-5 with TRBJ1-4; TRBD1 aligns with 7 central bases. Inclusive of the bounding cysteine and phenylalanine, the CDR3 is 15 residues long. Just the 45-base CDR3 DNA is kept, in frame starting at base 1. Trimming accounts for 5 bases at V and 3 bases at J, while the number of junction bases matched to no gene is 6. CDR1 and CDR2 (LGHNT, FRNRAP) derive from the germline V gene.